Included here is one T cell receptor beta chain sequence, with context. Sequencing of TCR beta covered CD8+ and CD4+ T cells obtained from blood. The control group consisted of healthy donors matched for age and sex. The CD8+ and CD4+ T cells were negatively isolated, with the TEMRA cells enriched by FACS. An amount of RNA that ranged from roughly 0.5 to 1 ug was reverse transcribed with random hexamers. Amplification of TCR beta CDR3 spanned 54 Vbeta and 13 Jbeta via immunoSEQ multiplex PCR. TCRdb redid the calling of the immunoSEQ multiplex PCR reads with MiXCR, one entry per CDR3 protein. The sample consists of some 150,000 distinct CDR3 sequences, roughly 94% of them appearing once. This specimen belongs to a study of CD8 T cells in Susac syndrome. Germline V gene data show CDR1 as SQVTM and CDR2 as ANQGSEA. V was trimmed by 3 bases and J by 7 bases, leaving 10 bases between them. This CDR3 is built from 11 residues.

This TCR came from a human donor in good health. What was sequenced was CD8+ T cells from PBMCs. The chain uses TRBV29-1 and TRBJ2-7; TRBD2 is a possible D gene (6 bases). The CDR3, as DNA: TGCAGCGTTGATTACGGGGGTGAGCAGTACTTC. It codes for CSVDYGGEQYF.